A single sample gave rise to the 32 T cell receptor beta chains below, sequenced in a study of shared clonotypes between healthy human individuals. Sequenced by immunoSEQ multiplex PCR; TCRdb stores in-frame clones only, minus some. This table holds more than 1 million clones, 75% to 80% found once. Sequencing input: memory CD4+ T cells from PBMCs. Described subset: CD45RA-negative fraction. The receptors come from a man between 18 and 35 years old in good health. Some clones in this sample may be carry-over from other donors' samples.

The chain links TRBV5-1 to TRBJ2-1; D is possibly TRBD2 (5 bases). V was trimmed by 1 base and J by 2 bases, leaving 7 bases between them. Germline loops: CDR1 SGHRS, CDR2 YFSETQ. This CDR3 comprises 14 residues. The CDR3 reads CASSLSAAYNEQFF. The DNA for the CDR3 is TGCGCCAGCAGCTTGTCAGCGGCCTACAATGAGCAGTTCTTC.

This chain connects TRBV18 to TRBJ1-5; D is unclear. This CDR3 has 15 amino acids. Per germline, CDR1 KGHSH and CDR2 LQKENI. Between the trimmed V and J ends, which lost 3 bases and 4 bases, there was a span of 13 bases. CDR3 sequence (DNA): TGTGCCAGCTCACCCCAGATCGGCCAAAATCAGCCCCAGCATTTT. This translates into CASSPQIGQNQPQHF. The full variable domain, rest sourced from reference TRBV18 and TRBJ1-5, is NAGVMQNPRHLVRRRGQEARLRCSPMKGHSHVYWYRQLPEEGLKFMVYLQKENIIDESGMPKERFSAEFPKEGPSILRIQQVVRGDSAAYFCASSPQIGQNQPQHFGDGTRLSIL.

CDR3 coding DNA: TGTGCCAGCTCACCACCGGTAGCGGGAGGGGCTACCTACGAGCAGTACTTC. The encoded protein is CASSPPVAGGATYEQYF. The rearrangement joins TRBV18 to TRBJ2-7; 11 bases align to TRBD2. This CDR3 has 17 residues. V shed 0 bases and J 2 bases; nucleotides not matched to a gene: 6. From germline, CDR1 is KGHSH and CDR2 LQKENI.

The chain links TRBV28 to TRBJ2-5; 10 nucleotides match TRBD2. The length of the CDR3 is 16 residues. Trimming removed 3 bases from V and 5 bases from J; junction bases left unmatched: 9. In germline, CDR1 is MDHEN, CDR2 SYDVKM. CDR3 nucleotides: TGTGCCAGCAGTTTCCCAACTAGCGGGATGGCGGAGACCCAGTACTTC. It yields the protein CASSFPTSGMAETQYF.

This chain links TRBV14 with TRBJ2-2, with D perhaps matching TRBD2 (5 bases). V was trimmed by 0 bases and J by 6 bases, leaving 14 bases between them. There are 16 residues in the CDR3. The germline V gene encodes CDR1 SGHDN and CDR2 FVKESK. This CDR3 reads CASSQDLGAVAGELFF. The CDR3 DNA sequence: TGTGCCAGCAGCCAAGACCTCGGAGCGGTAGCCGGGGAGCTGTTTTTT.

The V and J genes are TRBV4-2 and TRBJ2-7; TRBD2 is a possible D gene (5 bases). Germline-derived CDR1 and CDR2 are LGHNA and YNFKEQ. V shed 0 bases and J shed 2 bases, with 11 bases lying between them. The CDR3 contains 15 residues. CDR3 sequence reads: CASSQEAVRTYEQYF. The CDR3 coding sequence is TGTGCCAGCAGCCAAGAAGCGGTCAGAACCTACGAGCAGTACTTC.

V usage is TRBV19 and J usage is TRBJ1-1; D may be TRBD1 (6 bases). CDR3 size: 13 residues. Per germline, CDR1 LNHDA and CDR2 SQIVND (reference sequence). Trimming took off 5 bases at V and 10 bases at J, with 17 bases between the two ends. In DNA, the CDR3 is TGTGCCAGTAGTCGGGGGGCGCGGTACCTAGCTTTCTTT. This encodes CASSRGARYLAFF. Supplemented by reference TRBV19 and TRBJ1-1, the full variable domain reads DGGITQSPKYLFRKEGQNVTLSCEQNLNHDAMYWYRQDPGQGLRLIYYSQIVNDFQKGDIAEGYSVSREKKESFPLTVTSAQKNPTAFYLCASSRGARYLAFFGQGTRLTVV.

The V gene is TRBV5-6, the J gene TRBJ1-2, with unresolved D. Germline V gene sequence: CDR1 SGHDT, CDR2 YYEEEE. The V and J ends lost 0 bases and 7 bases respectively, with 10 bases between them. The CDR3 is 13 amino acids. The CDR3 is CASSLAGIGGYTF. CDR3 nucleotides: TGTGCCAGCAGCTTGGCGGGGATTGGTGGCTACACCTTC.

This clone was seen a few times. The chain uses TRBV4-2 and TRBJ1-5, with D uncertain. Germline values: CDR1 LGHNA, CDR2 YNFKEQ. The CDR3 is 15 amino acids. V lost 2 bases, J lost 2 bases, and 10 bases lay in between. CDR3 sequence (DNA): TGTGCCAGCAGCCAAACACTCAAGGGCAATCAGCCCCAGCATTTT. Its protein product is CASSQTLKGNQPQHF.

The CDR3, as DNA: TGTGCCAGCAGGCGAGCGGGAGGCAATGAGCAGTTCTTC. Encoded protein: CASRRAGGNEQFF. The chain couples TRBV28 to TRBJ2-1, with 9 bases aligning to TRBD2. Germline V gene lookup returns CDR1 MDHEN and CDR2 SYDVKM. The CDR3 has 13 residues. V lost 6 bases and J lost 6; bases outside the gene matches: 3.

CDR3 in DNA: TGCAGTGCCCGCGCTAGTCTGCGGCAGTTCTTC. Its protein is CSARASLRQFF. The gene calls are TRBV20-1 and TRBJ2-1; no clear D gene. This CDR3 has 11 residues. CDR1 is DFQATT and CDR2 is SNEGSKA in the germline V gene (reference sequence). V was clipped by 6 bases and J by 12 bases, with 15 bases between them.

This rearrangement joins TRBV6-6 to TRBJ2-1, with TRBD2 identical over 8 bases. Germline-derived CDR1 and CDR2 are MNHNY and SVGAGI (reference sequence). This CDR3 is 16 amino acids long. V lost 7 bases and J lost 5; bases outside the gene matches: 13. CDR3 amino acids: CASIGLAGGGHNEQFF. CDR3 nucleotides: TGTGCCAGCATTGGGCTTGCGGGAGGCGGCCACAATGAGCAGTTCTTC.

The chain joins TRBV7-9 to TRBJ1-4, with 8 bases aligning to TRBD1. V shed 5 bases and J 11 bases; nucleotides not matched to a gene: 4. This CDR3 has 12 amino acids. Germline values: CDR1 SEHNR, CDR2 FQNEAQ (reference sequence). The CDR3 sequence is CASSLGQGKLFF. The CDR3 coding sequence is TGTGCCAGCAGCCTAGGACAGGGTAAACTGTTTTTT.

CDR3: CASSPVGNTEAFF. The CDR3 DNA follows: TGTGCCAGCTCACCAGTCGGCAACACTGAAGCTTTCTTT. The chain combines TRBV18 with TRBJ1-1; D is unresolved. This CDR3 is 13 amino acids long. From germline, CDR1 is KGHSH and CDR2 LQKENI. The V end lost 2 bases, the J end lost 2 bases, and 6 bases lay between the germline ends.

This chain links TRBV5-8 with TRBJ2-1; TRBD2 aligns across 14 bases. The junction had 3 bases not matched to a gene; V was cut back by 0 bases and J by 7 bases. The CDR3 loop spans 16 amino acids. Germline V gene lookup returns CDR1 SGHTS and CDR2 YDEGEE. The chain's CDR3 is CASSLGLAGGQNEQFF. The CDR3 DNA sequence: TGTGCCAGCAGCTTGGGACTAGCGGGAGGGCAGAATGAGCAGTTCTTC.

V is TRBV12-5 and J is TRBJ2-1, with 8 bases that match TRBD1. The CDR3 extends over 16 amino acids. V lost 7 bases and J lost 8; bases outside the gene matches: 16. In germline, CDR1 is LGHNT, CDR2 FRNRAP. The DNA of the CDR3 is TGTGCTAGTGCCTTGACGAGGACAGGGTGGTTCCATGAGCAGTTCTTC. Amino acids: CASALTRTGWFHEQFF.

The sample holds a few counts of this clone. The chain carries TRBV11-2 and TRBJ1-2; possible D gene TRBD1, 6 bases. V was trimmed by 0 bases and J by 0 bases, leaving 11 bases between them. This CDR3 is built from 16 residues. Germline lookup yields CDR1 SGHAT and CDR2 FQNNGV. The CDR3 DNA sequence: TGTGCCAGCAGCTTAGACGGACAGAGTGCTAACTATGGCTACACCTTC. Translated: CASSLDGQSANYGYTF.

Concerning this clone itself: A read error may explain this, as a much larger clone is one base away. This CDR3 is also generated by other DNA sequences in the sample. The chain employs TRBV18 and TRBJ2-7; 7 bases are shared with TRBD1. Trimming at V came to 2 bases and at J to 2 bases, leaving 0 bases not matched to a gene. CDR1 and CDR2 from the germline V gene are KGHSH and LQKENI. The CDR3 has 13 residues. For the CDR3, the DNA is TGTGCCAGCTCACCAGGGACAGCCTACGAGCAGTACTTC. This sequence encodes CASSPGTAYEQYF. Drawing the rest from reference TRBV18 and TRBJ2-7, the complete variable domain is NAGVMQNPRHLVRRRGQEARLRCSPMKGHSHVYWYRQLPEEGLKFMVYLQKENIIDESGMPKERFSAEFPKEGPSILRIQQVVRGDSAAYFCASSPGTAYEQYFGPGTRLTVT.

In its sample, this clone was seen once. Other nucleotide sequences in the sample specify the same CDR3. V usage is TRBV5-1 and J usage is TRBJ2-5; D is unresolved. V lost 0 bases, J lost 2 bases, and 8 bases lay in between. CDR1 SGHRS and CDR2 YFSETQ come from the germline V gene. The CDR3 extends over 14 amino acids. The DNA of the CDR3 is TGCGCCAGCAGCTTGGTAGGTTCGCAAGAGACCCAGTACTTC. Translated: CASSLVGSQETQYF.

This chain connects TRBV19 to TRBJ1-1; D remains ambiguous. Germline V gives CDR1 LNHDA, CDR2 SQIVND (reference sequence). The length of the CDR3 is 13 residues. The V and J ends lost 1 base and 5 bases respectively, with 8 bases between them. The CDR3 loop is CASSIGIVTEAFF. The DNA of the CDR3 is TGTGCCAGTAGTATAGGGATCGTGACTGAAGCTTTCTTT.

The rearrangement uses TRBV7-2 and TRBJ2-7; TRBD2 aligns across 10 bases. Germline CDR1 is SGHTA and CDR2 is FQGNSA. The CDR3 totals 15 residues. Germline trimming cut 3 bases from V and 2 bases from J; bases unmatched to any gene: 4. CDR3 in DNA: TGTGCCAGCAGCTTCGGACTAGCGGTTACCTACGAGCAGTACTTC. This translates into CASSFGLAVTYEQYF. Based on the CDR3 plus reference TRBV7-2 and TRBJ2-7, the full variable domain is GAGVSQSPSNKVTEKGKDVELRCDPISGHTALYWYRQSLGQGLEFLIYFQGNSAPDKSGLPSDRFSAERTGGSVSTLTIQRTQQEDSAVYLCASSFGLAVTYEQYFGPGTRLTVT.

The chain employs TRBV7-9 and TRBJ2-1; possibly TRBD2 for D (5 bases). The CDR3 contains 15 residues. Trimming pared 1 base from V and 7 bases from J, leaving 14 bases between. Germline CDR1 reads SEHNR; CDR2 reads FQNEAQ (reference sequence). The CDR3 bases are TGTGCCAGCAGCTTAGGCGGGCAGCATGGGAATGAGCAGTTCTTC. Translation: CASSLGGQHGNEQFF.

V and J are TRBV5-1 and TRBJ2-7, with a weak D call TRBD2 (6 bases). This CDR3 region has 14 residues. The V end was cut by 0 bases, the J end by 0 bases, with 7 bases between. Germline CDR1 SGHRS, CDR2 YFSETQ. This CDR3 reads CASSLADYSYEQYF. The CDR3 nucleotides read TGCGCCAGCAGCTTGGCGGACTACTCCTACGAGCAGTACTTC.

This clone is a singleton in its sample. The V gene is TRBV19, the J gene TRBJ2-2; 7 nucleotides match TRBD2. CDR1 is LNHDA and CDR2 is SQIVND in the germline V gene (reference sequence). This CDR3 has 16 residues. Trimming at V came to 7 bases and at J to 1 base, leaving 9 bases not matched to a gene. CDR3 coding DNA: TGTGCCAGTACCCTCGGGGCTAGCGGGAACACCGGGGAGCTGTTTTTT. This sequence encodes CASTLGASGNTGELFF. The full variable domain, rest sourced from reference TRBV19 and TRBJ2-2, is DGGITQSPKYLFRKEGQNVTLSCEQNLNHDAMYWYRQDPGQGLRLIYYSQIVNDFQKGDIAEGYSVSREKKESFPLTVTSAQKNPTAFYLCASTLGASGNTGELFFGEGSRLTVL.

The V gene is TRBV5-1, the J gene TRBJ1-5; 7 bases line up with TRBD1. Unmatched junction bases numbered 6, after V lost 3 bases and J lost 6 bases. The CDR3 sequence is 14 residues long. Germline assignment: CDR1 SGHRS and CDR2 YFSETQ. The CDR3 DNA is TGCGCCAGCAGCTACGGACAGGTTGGTCAGCCCCAGCATTTT. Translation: CASSYGQVGQPQHF.

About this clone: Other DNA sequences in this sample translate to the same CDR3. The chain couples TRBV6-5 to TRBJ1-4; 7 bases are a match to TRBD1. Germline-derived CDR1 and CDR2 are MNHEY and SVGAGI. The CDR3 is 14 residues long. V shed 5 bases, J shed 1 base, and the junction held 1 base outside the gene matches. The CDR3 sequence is CASSRDRTNEKLFF. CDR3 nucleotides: TGTGCCAGCAGTCGGGACAGAACTAATGAAAAACTGTTTTTT.

The CDR3 loop reads CAWLAGGGTDTQYF. In DNA form, the CDR3 reads TGTGCCTGGTTAGCGGGAGGGGGCACAGATACGCAGTATTTT. This chain joins TRBV30 and TRBJ2-3, with 11 nucleotides matching TRBD2. Trimming at V came to 5 bases and at J to 1 base, leaving 2 bases not matched to a gene. Germline assignment: CDR1 GTSNPN and CDR2 SVGIG (reference sequence). The CDR3 totals 14 residues.

CDR3 bases: TGCAGCGTTGAAGATTCCCTGTCCTACAATGAGCAGTTCTTC. Protein product: CSVEDSLSYNEQFF. This chain links TRBV29-1 with TRBJ2-1; D gene ambiguous. The CDR3 extends over 14 amino acids. Germline assignment: CDR1 SQVTM and CDR2 ANQGSEA. The V end was cut by 0 bases, the J end by 1 base, with 7 bases between.

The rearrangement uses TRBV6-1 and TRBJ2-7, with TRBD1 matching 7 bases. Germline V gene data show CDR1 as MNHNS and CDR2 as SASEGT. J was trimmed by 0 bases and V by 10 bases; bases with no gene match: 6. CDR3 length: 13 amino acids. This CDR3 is CATRGISSYEQYF. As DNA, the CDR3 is TGTGCCACCAGGGGGATCTCCTCCTACGAGCAGTACTTC.

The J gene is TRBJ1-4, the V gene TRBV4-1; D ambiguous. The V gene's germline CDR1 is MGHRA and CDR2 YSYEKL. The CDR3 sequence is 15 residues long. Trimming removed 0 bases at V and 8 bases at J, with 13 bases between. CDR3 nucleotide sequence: TGCGCCAGCAGCCAAGAGCGGGGATCAGCCGAAAAACTGTTTTTT. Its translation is CASSQERGSAEKLFF.

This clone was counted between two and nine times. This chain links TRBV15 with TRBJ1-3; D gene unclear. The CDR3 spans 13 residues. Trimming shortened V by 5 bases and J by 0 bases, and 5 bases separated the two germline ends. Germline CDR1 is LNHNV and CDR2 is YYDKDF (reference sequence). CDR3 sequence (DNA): TGTGCCACCAGCCTAATCTCTGGAAACACCATATATTTT. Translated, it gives CATSLISGNTIYF.

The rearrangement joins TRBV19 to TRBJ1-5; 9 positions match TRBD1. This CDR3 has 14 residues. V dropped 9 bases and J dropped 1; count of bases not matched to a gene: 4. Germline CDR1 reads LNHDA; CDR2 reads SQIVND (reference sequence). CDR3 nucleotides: TGTGCCAGCCGGGACAGGGAAAGCAATCAGCCCCAGCATTTT. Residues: CASRDRESNQPQHF.